This entry features one TCR beta chain sequence. The antigen is unknown. TCRdb reprocessed the reads via MiXCR and lists one record per CDR3 protein. Of fewer than 65,000 distinct CDR3 sequences listed, around a fifth are singletons. The CDR3 is 12 residues long. CDR1 SEHNR and CDR2 FQNEAQ come from the germline V gene (reference sequence). With 0 bases removed from V and 6 bases from J, the gap between germline ends came to 3 bases. The data were obtained in a study of T cell repertoires in cytomegalovirus infection. Study summary: Use of recently identified HLA-C-restricted and well-studied HLA-B-restricted CMV epitopes was part of the study. An indication of both CMV infection and matching HLA type came from public TCR beta signatures.

Study findings and constraints: Ex vivo responses were dominated by HLA-C-restricted CMV-specific TCR beta clonotypes. Identification of carriers of CMV plus the relevant HLA was achieved through cumulative public TCR beta family frequency.

The specimen comprised CD8+ T cells from cultured PBMCs, sampled from culture after CMV antigen stimulation. The clonotype comes from a human donor in good health (CMV status not recorded). Some clones in this sample may be carry-over from other donors' samples. The chain uses TRBV7-9 and TRBJ2-1; D is ambiguous. This CDR3 reads CASSLAPNEQFF. DNA for the CDR3: TGTGCCAGCAGCTTAGCTCCCAATGAGCAGTTCTTC.